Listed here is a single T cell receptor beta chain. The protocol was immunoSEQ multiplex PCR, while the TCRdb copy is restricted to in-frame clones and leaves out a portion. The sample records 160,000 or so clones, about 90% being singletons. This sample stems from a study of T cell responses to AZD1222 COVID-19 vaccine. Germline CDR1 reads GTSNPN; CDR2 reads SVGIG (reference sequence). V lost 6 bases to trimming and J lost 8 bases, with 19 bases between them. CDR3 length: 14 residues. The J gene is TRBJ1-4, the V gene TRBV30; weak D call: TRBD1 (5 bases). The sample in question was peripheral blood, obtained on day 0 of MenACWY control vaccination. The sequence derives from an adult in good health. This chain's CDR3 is CACSTARGGEKLFF. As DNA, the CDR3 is TGTGCCTGTTCCACCGCCCGGGGCGGGGAAAAACTGTTTTTT.